This T cell receptor (beta chain) is from a study of cytomegalovirus exposure and HLA in healthy donors. Study-wide context: Genetic ancestry analysis placed around four fifths of the 300 to 400 donors that were genotyped in the Caucasian-associated cluster. General study findings and limits: The authors later found TCR association rates varying by HLA locus, with DRB1 most and HLA-C fewest. Excluded were some V segments that proved indistinguishable, including TRBV6-2 and TRBV6-3.

To note about this clone: Its antigen is still unknown.

Healthy bone marrow donors supplied every sample. This CDR3 is built from 16 residues. Looked up from germline, CDR1 is MNHNY and CDR2 is SVGAGI (reference sequence). V lost 4 bases and J 5 bases, leaving 17 bases between the germline ends. Amplification used 60 Vbeta primers and 13 Jbeta primers. Clones were read by immunoSEQ multiplex PCR, and TCRdb kept only the in-frame ones, dropping some. Of about 65,000 clones listed, 62% are singletons. The sequenced material came from PBMCs. This receptor was obtained from a man aged 25 to 40 in good health and CMV-seronegative. The chain links TRBV6-6 to TRBJ2-2; D may be TRBD2 (5 bases). The CDR3: CASSSRTRSGTGELFF. In DNA form, the CDR3 reads TGTGCCAGCAGTTCCAGGACCCGCTCGGGGACCGGGGAGCTGTTTTTT.